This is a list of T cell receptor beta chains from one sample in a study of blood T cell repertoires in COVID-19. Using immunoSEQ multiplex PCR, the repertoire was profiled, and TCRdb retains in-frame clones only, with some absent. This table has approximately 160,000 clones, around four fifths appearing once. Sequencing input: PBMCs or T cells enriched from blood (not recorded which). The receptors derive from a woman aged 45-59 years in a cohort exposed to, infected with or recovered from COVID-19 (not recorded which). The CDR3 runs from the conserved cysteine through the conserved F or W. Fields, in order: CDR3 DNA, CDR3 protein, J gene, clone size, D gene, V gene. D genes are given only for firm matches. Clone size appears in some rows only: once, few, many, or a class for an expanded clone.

TGTGCCAGCAGCGCAGATCCTAACTATGGCTACACCTTC,CASSADPNYGYTF,TRBJ1-2,-,-,TRBV5-5
TGTGCCAGCAGTTTTCTTCAAGCGGGGGCGGACTATGGCTACACCTTC,CASSFLQAGADYGYTF,TRBJ1-2,-,-,TRBV28
TGTGCCAGCAAAAAATCTCAGGCCCACCAGCCCCAGCATTTT,CASKKSQAHQPQHF,TRBJ1-5,-,-,TRBV6-5
TGTGCCAGCAGCAAAGGGGGCCTTACCCCATACGAGCAGTACTTC,CASSKGGLTPYEQYF,TRBJ2-7,-,-,TRBV21-1
TGTGCCAGCAGCCAAGGATCGGGACAGGGGGTAAATGGCTACACCTTC,CASSQGSGQGVNGYTF,TRBJ1-2,-,TRBD1,TRBV3-1/TRBV3-2
TGCGCCAGCAGCGTAACAGGGGGCGGGAACACCGGGGAGCTGTTTTTT,CASSVTGGGNTGELFF,TRBJ2-2,-,TRBD1,TRBV5-1
TGTGCCAGCAGTATCGACCGGGACAGATATCAGCCCCAGCATTTT,CASSIDRDRYQPQHF,TRBJ1-5,-,TRBD1,TRBV27
TGTGCCAGCACCCGAGACACTGAAGCTTTCTTT,CASTRDTEAFF,TRBJ1-1,-,-,TRBV6-5
TGTGCCAGCAGCTTAGTAGTACAGGGGGCCTACGAGCAGTACTTC,CASSLVVQGAYEQYF,TRBJ2-7,-,TRBD1,TRBV7-6
TGTGCCAGCAGCTTGGACAGCCCCCCGCGTGGCTACACCTTC,CASSLDSPPRGYTF,TRBJ1-2,-,-,TRBV27
TGTGCCAGCACCCGGGCGGGGGAATCCTATAATTCACCCCTCCACTTT,CASTRAGESYNSPLHF,TRBJ1-6,-,-,TRBV28
TGTGCCAGCAGCTCGGAACAGGGCTGGTATGGCTACACCTTC,CASSSEQGWYGYTF,TRBJ1-2,-,-,TRBV7-8
TGCGCCAGCAGCCACCCGATGCCCGGGGATACGCAGTATTTT,CASSHPMPGDTQYF,TRBJ2-3,-,-,TRBV4-1
TGTGCCAGCAGCCTGACTTGGACAGGGACGGAGAACATTCAGTACTTC,CASSLTWTGTENIQYF,TRBJ2-4,once,TRBD1,TRBV7-8
TGTGCCAGCAGTTTTTCTTTTGGGACAGGGGCGGGGGGCTACACCTTC,CASSFSFGTGAGGYTF,TRBJ1-2,-,TRBD1,TRBV27
TGTGCCAGCAGTGACTCTGGGACAGGGTCTGGCTACACCTTC,CASSDSGTGSGYTF,TRBJ1-2,many,TRBD1,TRBV6-4
TGCAGCGTTGAGGGCAGGATGAACACTGAAGCTTTCTTT,CSVEGRMNTEAFF,TRBJ1-1,-,-,TRBV29-1
TGTGCCAGCAGTTACAGGGTGGACACCATATATTTT,CASSYRVDTIYF,TRBJ1-3,once,-,TRBV28
TGTGCCAGCAGCTTATACGGTTATAATTCACCCCTCCACTTT,CASSLYGYNSPLHF,TRBJ1-6,-,-,TRBV11-3
TGTGCCAGCAGCGCGGGACTCGATGGAAACACCATATATTTT,CASSAGLDGNTIYF,TRBJ1-3,-,-,TRBV27
TGTGCCAGTGGGCCGGGACAGGGGAACACTGAAGCTTTCTTT,CASGPGQGNTEAFF,TRBJ1-1,-,TRBD1,TRBV19
TGTGCCGCAGGAAGTCCTGGAAACACCATATATTTT,CAAGSPGNTIYF,TRBJ1-3,-,-,TRBV19
TGTGCCAGCAGCTTTTTCCCCAACAAGAACACTGAAGCTTTCTTT,CASSFFPNKNTEAFF,TRBJ1-1,-,-,TRBV7-9
TGTGCCAGTACCAAGGACAGGGTAGGTGCTGGGGCCAACGTCCTGACTTTC,CASTKDRVGAGANVLTF,TRBJ2-6,-,TRBD1,TRBV19
TGCGCCAGCAGCGGAATAGCGGGAGCGGCGACCCAGTACTTC,CASSGIAGAATQYF,TRBJ2-5,-,TRBD2,TRBV5-1
TGTGCCAGCAGCGTAGCGGGAGGGATCGCAGATACGCAGTATTTT,CASSVAGGIADTQYF,TRBJ2-3,few,TRBD2,TRBV9
TGTGCCAGCAGCCAAGATGGGGACAGGATTTCTAGCACAGATACGCAGTATTTT,CASSQDGDRISSTDTQYF,TRBJ2-3,-,TRBD1,TRBV4-2
TGTGCCAGCAGCGTAACCGGGACAGATGGCTACACCTTC,CASSVTGTDGYTF,TRBJ1-2,-,TRBD1,TRBV9
TGTGCCAGCAGCTTGGGGACTAGCGGGGGGGCCAATGAGCAGTTCTTC,CASSLGTSGGANEQFF,TRBJ2-1,-,TRBD2,TRBV11-3
TGTGCCAGCAGCCGTCGCGAGGGAGGCGCGGGCTACACCTTC,CASSRREGGAGYTF,TRBJ1-2,-,-,TRBV3-1/TRBV3-2
TGCGCCAGCAGCCACCTAGCGGGAGGGCCTATCTCCTACAATGAGCAGTTCTTC,CASSHLAGGPISYNEQFF,TRBJ2-1,-,TRBD2,TRBV4-1